This T cell receptor (beta chain) was sequenced during a study of cytomegalovirus exposure and HLA in healthy donors. Study findings and constraints: Common viral pathogens (according to a later analysis) appeared linked to several of the most significant clusters.

The CDR3 is 14 residues long. Losses at the gene ends were 4 bases for V and 4 bases for J; bases not matched to a gene: 2. The germline V gene encodes CDR1 SNHLY and CDR2 FYNNEI. Researchers ran the PCR with 60 Vbeta and 13 Jbeta primers. Generated by immunoSEQ multiplex PCR, the TCRdb table keeps only in-frame clones and is missing some. The sample has 75,000 to 80,000 clones, about 78% seen once; the top ten hold 1.5% to 2%. Points on this clone: What it binds is unknown.

It was healthy bone marrow donors who served as donors. The rearrangement uses TRBV2 and TRBJ2-1, with TRBD2 matching 9 bases. The receptor was isolated from a man aged 35 to 55 in good health and CMV-seronegative. Material for sequencing was PBMCs. The CDR3: CASSGLADYNEQFF. Written as DNA, the CDR3 is TGTGCCAGCAGTGGACTAGCGGATTACAATGAGCAGTTCTTC.